The T cell receptor (beta chain) under discussion was sequenced for a study of early T cells in non-severe SARS-CoV-2 infection. This CDR3 has 13 amino acids. J gave up 4 bases and V 4 bases, and 3 bases lay outside the gene matches. Germline V lookup: CDR1 LGHNT, CDR2 FRNRAP. TCRdb ran MiXCR on the 5' RACE reads and lists one entry per CDR3 protein. There are about 22,000 distinct CDR3 sequences in the sample; over 4% occur only once, and about 7.8% lies in the top ten. This clonotype was recorded many times. The sample comprised whole blood. This TCR came from an adult who was a healthcare worker with PCR-confirmed SARS-CoV-2 infection or an uninfected control (not recorded which). The chain combines TRBV12-5 with TRBJ2-5; 7 bases are shared with TRBD2. The CDR3 loop is CASGYPGGETQYF. CDR3 DNA sequence: TGTGCTAGTGGTTACCCGGGGGGAGAGACCCAGTACTTC.